A selection of T cell receptor beta chains follows, all from one sample in a study of T cell responses to AZD1222 COVID-19 vaccine. TCRdb keeps only in-frame clones here, not all; method: immunoSEQ multiplex PCR. The profile shows around 200,000 clones, more than 75% of them singletons. Sample: peripheral blood, taken on day 0 of AZD1222 vaccination. Receptors originate from an adult in good health. Each CDR3 is given with its conserved first and last residue. A D gene is named only where the DNA matches it firmly. Clone size is given for some rows only: seen once, a few or many times, or a class if the clone is expanded.

CASSREYEQYF	TGTGCCAGCAGCCGCGAGTACGAGCAGTACTTC	NA	TRBJ2-7	NA	TRBV3-1/TRBV3-2
CASSGTGESTDTQYF	TGTGCCAGCAGCGGGACAGGGGAAAGCACAGATACGCAGTATTTT	medium-sized	TRBJ2-3	TRBD1	TRBV6-4
CASSLSSGPNQPQHF	TGTGCCAGCAGCTTATCCAGTGGCCCCAATCAGCCCCAGCATTTT	NA	TRBJ1-5	NA	TRBV7-2
CASSTRRTDYGYTF	TGTGCCAGCAGTACTCGACGGACAGACTATGGCTACACCTTC	NA	TRBJ1-2	NA	TRBV2
CASSLVRLGGTDTQYF	TGTGCCAGCAGCTTAGTTAGGCTTGGTGGCACAGATACGCAGTATTTT	NA	TRBJ2-3	NA	TRBV11-2
CASSVLTGTGTGELFF	TGTGCCAGCAGCGTACTAACCGGGACAGGGACCGGGGAGCTGTTTTTT	NA	TRBJ2-2	TRBD1	TRBV9
CASSPWTLSDTQYF	TGTGCCAGCAGCCCATGGACTTTATCAGATACGCAGTATTTT	few	TRBJ2-3	NA	TRBV9
CASSSTGGLDEQYF	TGTGCCAGCAGTTCGACAGGGGGCTTGGACGAGCAGTACTTC	NA	TRBJ2-7	TRBD1	TRBV28
CASRDGGNGGYTF	TGTGCCAGCAGAGACGGGGGTAACGGTGGCTACACCTTC	NA	TRBJ1-2	NA	TRBV7-8
CASSPGLAELLQETQYF	TGTGCCAGCAGCCCGGGACTAGCGGAGCTACTCCAAGAGACCCAGTACTTC	NA	TRBJ2-5	TRBD2	TRBV5-6
CASSRGTSGNNEQFF	TGTGCCAGCAGCCGCGGGACTAGCGGGAACAATGAGCAGTTCTTC	NA	TRBJ2-1	TRBD2	TRBV11-3
CASSPRGRGRDGYTF	TGTGCCAGCAGCCCCCGTGGCAGGGGGCGCGATGGCTACACCTTC	NA	TRBJ1-2	TRBD1	TRBV28
CASSHVGGETEAFF	TGTGCCAGCAGCCACGTTGGGGGGGAAACTGAAGCTTTCTTT	NA	TRBJ1-1	NA	TRBV5-4
CASSSVGAGGELFF	TGTGCCAGCAGCTCTGTGGGGGCCGGTGGGGAGCTGTTTTTT	few	TRBJ2-2	NA	TRBV7-3
CASVASNLGTGELFF	TGCGCCAGCGTAGCATCTAATTTGGGCACCGGGGAGCTGTTTTTT	NA	TRBJ2-2	NA	TRBV5-1
CASSNLGSEQFF	TGTGCCAGCAGCAACCTCGGTAGTGAGCAGTTCTTC	NA	TRBJ2-1	NA	TRBV27
CASSLRGGQGNYEQYF	TGTGCCAGCAGCTTAAGGGGGGGACAGGGTAACTACGAGCAGTACTTC	once	TRBJ2-7	TRBD1	TRBV7-8
CASSPPAQLNTEAFF	TGTGCCAGCTCACCACCTGCACAGCTGAACACTGAAGCTTTCTTT	NA	TRBJ1-1	NA	TRBV18
CASTPVPDRAYEQYF	TGTGCCAGCACCCCCGTCCCAGACAGAGCCTACGAGCAGTACTTC	NA	TRBJ2-7	NA	TRBV27
CASSRTWGEQYF	TGTGCCAGCAGCAGGACCTGGGGGGAGCAGTACTTC	NA	TRBJ2-7	NA	TRBV6-5
CATSAGYQYNEQFF	TGTGCCACCTCGGCGGGTTACCAATACAATGAGCAGTTCTTC	once	TRBJ2-1	NA	TRBV19
CASSTRAGPNTEAFF	TGTGCCAGTAGTACCCGGGCGGGGCCGAACACTGAAGCTTTCTTT	NA	TRBJ1-1	NA	TRBV19
CASSWVSGGFSREQYF	TGCGCCAGCAGCTGGGTCTCAGGGGGCTTCAGTCGTGAGCAGTACTTC	NA	TRBJ2-7	TRBD1	TRBV5-1
CASSSGTSGVYEQYF	TGTGCCAGCAGCTCCGGGACTAGCGGGGTTTACGAGCAGTACTTC	NA	TRBJ2-7	TRBD2	TRBV9
CASSLRQGPIEKLFF	TGTGCCAGCAGCTTACGACAGGGTCCGATCGAAAAACTGTTTTTT	NA	TRBJ1-4	TRBD1	TRBV7-9
CASSHEGASSPLHF	TGCGCCAGCAGTCACGAGGGGGCATCTTCACCCCTCCACTTT	NA	TRBJ1-6	TRBD1	TRBV23-1
CASSRWDRADEQYF	TGTGCCAGCAGCCGCTGGGACAGGGCGGACGAGCAGTACTTC	NA	TRBJ2-7	TRBD1	TRBV14
CAISAKQQFYNEQFF	TGTGCCATCAGTGCGAAGCAACAATTCTACAATGAGCAGTTCTTC	NA	TRBJ2-1	NA	TRBV10-3
CSARVTGGPQHF	TGCAGCGCGAGGGTGACGGGTGGTCCCCAGCATTTT	NA	TRBJ1-5	NA	TRBV29-1
CASRASGGGSTYEQYF	TGCGCCAGCAGGGCCTCGGGGGGCGGGAGTACCTACGAGCAGTACTTC	once	TRBJ2-7	NA	TRBV5-1
CASSPGRLAGGTDTQYF	TGTGCCAGTAGTCCCGGTCGGCTAGCGGGGGGCACAGATACGCAGTATTTT	NA	TRBJ2-3	TRBD2	TRBV19
CASSQDYRQGGFNEQFF	TGTGCCAGCAGCCAAGATTATCGCCAGGGAGGTTTCAATGAGCAGTTCTTC	NA	TRBJ2-1	NA	TRBV3-1/TRBV3-2
CASSQVPGQVSNEKLFF	TGCGCCAGCAGCCAAGTCCCGGGACAGGTCTCCAATGAAAAACTGTTTTTT	NA	TRBJ1-4	TRBD1	TRBV4-3
CASSPGDFQETQYF	TGTGCCAGCAGCCCTGGGGACTTTCAAGAGACCCAGTACTTC	NA	TRBJ2-5	NA	TRBV28
CASVTGLNGYTF	TGTGCCAGCGTTACAGGGTTAAATGGCTACACCTTC	few	TRBJ1-2	NA	TRBV28
CASSIRTLSNQPQHF	TGTGCCAGTAGTATTCGAACCCTTAGCAATCAGCCCCAGCATTTT	NA	TRBJ1-5	NA	TRBV19
CASSRRTNRVRETQYF	TGTGCCAGCAGTCGAAGAACAAACAGGGTTCGGGAGACCCAGTACTTC	NA	TRBJ2-5	NA	TRBV25-1
CASSVGGAWETQYF	TGTGCCAGCAGCGTCGGAGGGGCCTGGGAGACCCAGTACTTC	NA	TRBJ2-5	NA	TRBV9
CASSIAGSDTQYF	TGTGCCAGTAGTATAGCAGGGTCCGATACGCAGTATTTT	few	TRBJ2-3	NA	TRBV19
CASAPGSFQETQYF	TGTGCCAGCGCGCCAGGGAGTTTCCAAGAGACCCAGTACTTC	NA	TRBJ2-5	NA	TRBV7-2
CASTLSGTSKAGTQYF	TGTGCCAGCACGTTATCGGGGACGAGTAAGGCTGGGACCCAGTACTTC	once	TRBJ2-5	NA	TRBV28
CASSETGTFSGNTIYF	TGTGCCAGCAGTGAAACAGGTACCTTCTCTGGAAACACCATATATTTT	NA	TRBJ1-3	NA	TRBV28
CASSTGTGSYEQYF	TGCGCCAGCTCGACCGGGACAGGTTCCTACGAGCAGTACTTC	NA	TRBJ2-7	TRBD1	TRBV5-1
CATSRDGAGTYNEQFF	TGTGCCACCAGCAGAGATGGGGCGGGGACTTACAATGAGCAGTTCTTC	NA	TRBJ2-1	NA	TRBV15
CASSAKRGGDTQYF	TGTGCCAGTAGTGCCAAGCGGGGGGGAGATACGCAGTATTTT	NA	TRBJ2-3	TRBD2	TRBV19
CASSLGGDSPLHF	TGTGCCAGCAGTTTGGGGGGAGATTCACCCCTCCACTTT	NA	TRBJ1-6	NA	TRBV12-3/TRBV12-4
CASQRLGGTGELFF	TGTGCCAGCCAGAGGCTGGGGGGAACCGGGGAGCTGTTTTTT	NA	TRBJ2-2	NA	TRBV6-5
CASSQEGTVPNTEAFF	TGTGCCAGCAGCCAAGAGGGGACAGTACCGAACACTGAAGCTTTCTTT	NA	TRBJ1-1	TRBD1	TRBV4-2
CASSQRRGQGYTGELFF	TGTGCCAGCAGCCAACGAAGGGGACAGGGGTACACCGGGGAGCTGTTTTTT	NA	TRBJ2-2	TRBD1	TRBV3-1/TRBV3-2
CASSLADRGNYGYTF	TGTGCCAGCAGCTTAGCCGACAGGGGGAACTATGGCTACACCTTC	NA	TRBJ1-2	TRBD1	TRBV7-6
CASTTGQVGSNYGYTF	TGTGCCAGCACCACGGGACAGGTGGGATCTAACTATGGCTACACCTTC	NA	TRBJ1-2	TRBD1	TRBV25-1
CASSSFAGAADTQYF	TGTGCCAGCAGCTCATTTGCGGGGGCCGCAGATACGCAGTATTTT	once	TRBJ2-3	NA	TRBV7-8
CASGLVGGRGTDTQYF	TGTGCCAGTGGCCTGGTTGGGGGTCGTGGGACAGATACGCAGTATTTT	NA	TRBJ2-3	NA	TRBV19
CASSSRPGHPYNEQFF	TGTGCCAGCAGCTCAAGACCGGGACACCCATACAATGAGCAGTTCTTC	NA	TRBJ2-1	NA	TRBV7-3
CASSQEASGGAASTDTQYF	TGTGCCAGCAGCCAAGAGGCTAGCGGGGGGGCGGCGAGCACAGATACGCAGTATTTT	NA	TRBJ2-3	TRBD2	TRBV3-1/TRBV3-2